This T cell receptor beta chain originates from a study of OX40 agonist ivuxolimab in advanced cancers. Study-level background: Those enrolled were about 82% male, with a mean age of approximately 60 years and ages from about 20 to 85.

Notes on the study in general: Researchers did not determine the expanded peripheral T cells' antigen specificity.

TCRdb's table, derived via immunoSEQ multiplex PCR, lists solely in-frame clones and lacks some. The table lists some 40,000 clones, roughly 92% of them singletons, with 15% in the top ten. The ends lost 4 bases at V and 3 bases at J; junction bases unmatched: 17. The germline V gene encodes CDR1 SGHRS and CDR2 YFSETQ. This CDR3 comprises 19 residues. In the case of this clone: What it recognizes is unknown.

The chain carries TRBV5-1 and TRBJ2-3; 10 bases line up with TRBD1. This TCR came from an adult with an advanced solid tumor such as melanoma, head and neck, liver or kidney cancer. The sequences come from CD4+ or CD8+ T cells sorted from blood, collected in a trial of the OX40 agonist ivuxolimab. This CDR3 reads CASSASGTGAQTRTDTQYF. For the CDR3, the DNA is TGCGCCAGCAGCGCTTCCGGGACAGGGGCCCAAACACGAACAGATACGCAGTATTTT.